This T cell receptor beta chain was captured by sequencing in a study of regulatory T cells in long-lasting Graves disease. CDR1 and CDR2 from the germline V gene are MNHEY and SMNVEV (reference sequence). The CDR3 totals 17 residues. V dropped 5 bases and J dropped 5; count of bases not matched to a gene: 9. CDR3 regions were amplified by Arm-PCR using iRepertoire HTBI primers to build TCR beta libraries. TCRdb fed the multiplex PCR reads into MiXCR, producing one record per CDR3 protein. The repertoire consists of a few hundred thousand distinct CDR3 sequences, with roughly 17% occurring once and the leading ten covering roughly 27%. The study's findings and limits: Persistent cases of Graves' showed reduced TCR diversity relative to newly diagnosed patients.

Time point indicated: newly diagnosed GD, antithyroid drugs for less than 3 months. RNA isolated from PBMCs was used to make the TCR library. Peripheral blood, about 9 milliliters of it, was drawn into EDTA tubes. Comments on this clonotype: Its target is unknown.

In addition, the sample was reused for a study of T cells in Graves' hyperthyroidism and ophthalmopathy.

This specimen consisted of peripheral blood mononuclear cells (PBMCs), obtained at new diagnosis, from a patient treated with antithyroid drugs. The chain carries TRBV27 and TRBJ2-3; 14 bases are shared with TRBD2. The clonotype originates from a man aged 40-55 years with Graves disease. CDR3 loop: CASSTRLAGGPRDTQYF. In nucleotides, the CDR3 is TGTGCCAGCAGTACTAGACTAGCGGGGGGGCCACGAGATACGCAGTATTTT.